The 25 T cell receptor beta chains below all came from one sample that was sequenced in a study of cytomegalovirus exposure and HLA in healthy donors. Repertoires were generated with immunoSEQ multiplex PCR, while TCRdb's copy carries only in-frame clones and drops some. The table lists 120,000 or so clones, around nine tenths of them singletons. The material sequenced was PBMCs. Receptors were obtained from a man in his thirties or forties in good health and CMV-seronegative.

For the CDR3, the DNA is TGTGCCAGCAGCTTAGCCCAAGGACAGGGAAACATTCAGTACTTC. Amino acids: CASSLAQGQGNIQYF. The J gene is TRBJ2-4, the V gene TRBV7-2, with 8 bases fitting TRBD1. CDR3 size: 15 residues. Per the germline V gene, CDR1 is SGHTA and CDR2 is FQGNSA. With V trimmed by 0 bases and J by 6 bases, 4 bases remained unmatched.

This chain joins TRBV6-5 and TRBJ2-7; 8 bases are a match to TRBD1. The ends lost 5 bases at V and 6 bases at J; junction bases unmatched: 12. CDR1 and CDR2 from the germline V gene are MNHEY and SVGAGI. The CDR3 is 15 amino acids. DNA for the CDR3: TGTGCCAGCAGTCTGGCAAGGACAGGGCAGGGCGAGCAGTACTTC. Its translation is CASSLARTGQGEQYF.

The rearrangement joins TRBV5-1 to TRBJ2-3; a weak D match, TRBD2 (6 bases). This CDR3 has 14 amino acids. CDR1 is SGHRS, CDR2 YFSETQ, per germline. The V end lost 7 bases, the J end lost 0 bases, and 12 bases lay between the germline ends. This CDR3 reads CASQDYISTDTQYF. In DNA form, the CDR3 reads TGCGCCAGCCAGGACTACATCAGCACAGATACGCAGTATTTT.

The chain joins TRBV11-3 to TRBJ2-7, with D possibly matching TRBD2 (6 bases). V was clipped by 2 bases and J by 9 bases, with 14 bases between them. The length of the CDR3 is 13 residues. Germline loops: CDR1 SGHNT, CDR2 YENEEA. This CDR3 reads CASSLTNAGRQYF. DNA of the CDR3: TGTGCCAGCAGCTTAACAAACGCGGGGCGGCAGTACTTC.

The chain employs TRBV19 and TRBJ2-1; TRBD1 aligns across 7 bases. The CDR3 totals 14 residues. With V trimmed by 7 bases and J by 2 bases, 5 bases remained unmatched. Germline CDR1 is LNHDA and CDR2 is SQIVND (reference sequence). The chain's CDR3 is CASTTGDPYNEQFF. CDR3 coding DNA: TGTGCCAGTACTACAGGGGATCCCTACAATGAGCAGTTCTTC.

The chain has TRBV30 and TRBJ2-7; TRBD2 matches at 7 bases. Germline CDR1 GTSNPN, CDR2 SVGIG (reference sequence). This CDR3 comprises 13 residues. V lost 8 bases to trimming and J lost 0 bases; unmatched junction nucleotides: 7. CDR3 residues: CAGSSGHSYEQYF. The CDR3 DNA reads TGTGCCGGTTCTAGCGGACACTCCTACGAGCAGTACTTC.

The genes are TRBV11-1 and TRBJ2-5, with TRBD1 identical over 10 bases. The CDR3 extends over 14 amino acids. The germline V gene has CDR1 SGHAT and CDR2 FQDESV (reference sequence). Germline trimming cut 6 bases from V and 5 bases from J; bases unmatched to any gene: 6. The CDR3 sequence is CASSWDRGLETQYF. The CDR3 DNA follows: TGTGCCAGCAGTTGGGACAGGGGTCTGGAGACCCAGTACTTC.

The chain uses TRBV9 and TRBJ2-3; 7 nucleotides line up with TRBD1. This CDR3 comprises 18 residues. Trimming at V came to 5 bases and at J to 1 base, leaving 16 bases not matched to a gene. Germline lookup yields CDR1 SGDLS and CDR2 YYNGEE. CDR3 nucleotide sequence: TGTGCCAGCAGTCATCCTACAGGGGCACAGGCCCGCACAGATACGCAGTATTTT. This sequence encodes CASSHPTGAQARTDTQYF.

This CDR3 is CAWSGWDSTEAFF. For the CDR3, the DNA is TGTGCCTGGAGTGGATGGGACAGCACTGAAGCTTTCTTT. The V call is TRBV30, the J call TRBJ1-1; 7 positions match TRBD1. Looked up from germline, CDR1 is GTSNPN and CDR2 is SVGIG (reference sequence). The CDR3 has 13 residues. V was pared by 1 base and J by 4 bases, with 3 bases of the junction left unmatched.

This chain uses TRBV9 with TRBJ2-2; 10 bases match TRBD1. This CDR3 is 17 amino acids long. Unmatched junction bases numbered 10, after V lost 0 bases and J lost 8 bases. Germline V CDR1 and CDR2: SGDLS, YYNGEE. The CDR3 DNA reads TGTGCCAGCAGCGTAGGGGCGTCGGGACAGGGGAATGGGGAGCTGTTTTTT. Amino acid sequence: CASSVGASGQGNGELFF. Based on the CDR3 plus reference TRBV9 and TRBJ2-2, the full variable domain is DSGVTQTPKHLITATGQRVTLRCSPRSGDLSVYWYQQSLDQGLQFLIQYYNGEERAKGNILERFSAQQFPDLHSELNLSSLELGDSALYFCASSVGASGQGNGELFFGEGSRLTVL.

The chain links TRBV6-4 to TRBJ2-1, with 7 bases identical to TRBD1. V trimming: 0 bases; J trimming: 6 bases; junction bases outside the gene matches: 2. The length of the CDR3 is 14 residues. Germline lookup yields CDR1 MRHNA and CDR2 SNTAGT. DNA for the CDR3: TGTGCCAGCAGTGACTCCGCAGGGGGCAATGAGCAGTTCTTC. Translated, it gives CASSDSAGGNEQFF.

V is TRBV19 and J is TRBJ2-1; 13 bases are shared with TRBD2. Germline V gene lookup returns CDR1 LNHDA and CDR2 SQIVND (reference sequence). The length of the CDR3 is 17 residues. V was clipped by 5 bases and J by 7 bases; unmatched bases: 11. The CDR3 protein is CASSGGLAGVSRNEQFF. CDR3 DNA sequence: TGTGCCAGTAGTGGAGGACTAGCGGGGGTCTCGAGGAATGAGCAGTTCTTC. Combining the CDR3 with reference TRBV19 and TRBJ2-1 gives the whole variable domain DGGITQSPKYLFRKEGQNVTLSCEQNLNHDAMYWYRQDPGQGLRLIYYSQIVNDFQKGDIAEGYSVSREKKESFPLTVTSAQKNPTAFYLCASSGGLAGVSRNEQFFGPGTRLTVL.

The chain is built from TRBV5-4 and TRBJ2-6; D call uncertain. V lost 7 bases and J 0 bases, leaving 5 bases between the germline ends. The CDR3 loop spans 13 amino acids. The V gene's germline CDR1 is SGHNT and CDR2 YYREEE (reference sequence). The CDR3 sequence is CASSGSGANVLTF. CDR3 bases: TGTGCCAGCTCGGGCTCTGGGGCCAACGTCCTGACTTTC.

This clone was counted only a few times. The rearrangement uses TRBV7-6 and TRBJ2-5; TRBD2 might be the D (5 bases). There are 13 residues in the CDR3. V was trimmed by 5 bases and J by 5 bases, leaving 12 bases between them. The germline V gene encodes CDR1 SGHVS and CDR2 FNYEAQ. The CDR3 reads CASSTLVRETQYF. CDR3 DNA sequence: TGTGCCAGCAGCACACTAGTTAGGGAGACCCAGTACTTC.

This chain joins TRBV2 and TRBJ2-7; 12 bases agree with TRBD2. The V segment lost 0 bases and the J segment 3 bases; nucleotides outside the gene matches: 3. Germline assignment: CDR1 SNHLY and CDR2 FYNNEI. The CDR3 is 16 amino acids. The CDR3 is CASSEAGGLAGYEQYF. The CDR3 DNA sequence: TGTGCCAGCAGTGAAGCAGGGGGACTAGCGGGCTACGAGCAGTACTTC.

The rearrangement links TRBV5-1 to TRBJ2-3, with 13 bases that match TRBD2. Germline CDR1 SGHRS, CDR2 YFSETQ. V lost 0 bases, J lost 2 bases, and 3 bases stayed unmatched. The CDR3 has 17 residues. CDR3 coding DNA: TGCGCCAGCAGCTTGGAGGGACTAGCGGGGTACACAGATACGCAGTATTTT. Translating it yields CASSLEGLAGYTDTQYF.

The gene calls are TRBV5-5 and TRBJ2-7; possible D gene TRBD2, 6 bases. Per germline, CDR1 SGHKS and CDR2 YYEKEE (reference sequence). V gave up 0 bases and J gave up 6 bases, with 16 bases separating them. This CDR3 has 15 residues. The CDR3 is CASSLATSKKGEQYF. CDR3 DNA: TGTGCCAGCAGCTTGGCGACTAGTAAAAAGGGCGAGCAGTACTTC.

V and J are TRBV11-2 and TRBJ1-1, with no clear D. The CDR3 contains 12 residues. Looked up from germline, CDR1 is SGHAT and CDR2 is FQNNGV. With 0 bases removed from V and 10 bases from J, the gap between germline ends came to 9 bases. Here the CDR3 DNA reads TGTGCCAGCAGCTTAGAGTTTTCGAGAGCTTTCTTT. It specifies CASSLEFSRAFF.

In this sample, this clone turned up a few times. Written as DNA, the CDR3 is TGTGCCAGCAGTGAATATGCCAGGGTTGGGTCACCCCTCCACTTT. Protein sequence: CASSEYARVGSPLHF. The chain couples TRBV25-1 to TRBJ1-6, with D maybe TRBD1 (5 bases). V was pared by 0 bases and J by 10 bases, with 13 bases between. Germline loops: CDR1 MGHDK, CDR2 SYGVNS. The CDR3 covers 15 residues.

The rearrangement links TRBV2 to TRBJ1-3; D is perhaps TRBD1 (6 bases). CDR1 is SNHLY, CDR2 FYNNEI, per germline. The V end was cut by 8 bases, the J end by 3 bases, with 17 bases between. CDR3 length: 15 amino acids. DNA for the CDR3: TGTGCCAGCGGCCCCGGGGGGCTAAGTGGAAACACCATATATTTT. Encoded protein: CASGPGGLSGNTIYF. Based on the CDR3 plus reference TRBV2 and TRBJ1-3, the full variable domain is EPEVTQTPSHQVTQMGQEVILRCVPISNHLYFYWYRQILGQKVEFLVSFYNNEISEKSEIFDDQFSVERPDGSNFTLKIRSTKLEDSAMYFCASGPGGLSGNTIYFGEGSWLTVV.

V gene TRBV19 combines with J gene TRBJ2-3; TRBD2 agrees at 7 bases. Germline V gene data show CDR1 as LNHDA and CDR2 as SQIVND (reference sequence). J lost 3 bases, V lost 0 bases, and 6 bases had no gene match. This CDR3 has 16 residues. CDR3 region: CASSIEGGWLTDTQYF. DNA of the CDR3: TGTGCCAGTAGTATAGAGGGAGGGTGGCTTACAGATACGCAGTATTTT.

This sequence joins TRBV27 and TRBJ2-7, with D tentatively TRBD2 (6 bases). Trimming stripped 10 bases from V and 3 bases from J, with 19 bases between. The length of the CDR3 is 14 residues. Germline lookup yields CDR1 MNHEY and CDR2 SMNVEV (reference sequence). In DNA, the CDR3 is TGTGCCACCCGGAGGGCAGGATACTTCTACGAGCAGTACTTC. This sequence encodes CATRRAGYFYEQYF.

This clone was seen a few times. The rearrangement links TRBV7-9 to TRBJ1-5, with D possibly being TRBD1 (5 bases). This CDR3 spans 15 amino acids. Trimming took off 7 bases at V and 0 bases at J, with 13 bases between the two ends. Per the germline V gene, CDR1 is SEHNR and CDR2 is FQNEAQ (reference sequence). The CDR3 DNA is TGTGCCAGCATCCGGACACCGGCTAGCAATCAGCCCCAGCATTTT. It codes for CASIRTPASNQPQHF.

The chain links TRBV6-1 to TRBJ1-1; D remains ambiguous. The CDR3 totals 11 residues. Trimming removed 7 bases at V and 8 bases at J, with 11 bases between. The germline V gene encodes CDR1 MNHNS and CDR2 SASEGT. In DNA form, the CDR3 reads TGTGCCAGCAAACGTGAGCGAGAAGCTTTCTTT. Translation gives CASKREREAFF.

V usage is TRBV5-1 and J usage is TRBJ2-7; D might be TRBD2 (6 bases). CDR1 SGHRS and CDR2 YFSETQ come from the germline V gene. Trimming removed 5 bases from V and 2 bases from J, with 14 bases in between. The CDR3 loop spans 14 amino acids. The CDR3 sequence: CASSQRTTPYEQYF. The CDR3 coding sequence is TGCGCCAGCAGTCAGAGGACTACCCCCTACGAGCAGTACTTC.